This TCR beta chain stems from a study of blood T cells in healthy people across ages. V gave up 2 bases and J gave up 3 bases, with 3 bases separating them. Germline CDR1 SQVTM, CDR2 ANQGSEA. This CDR3 has 11 amino acids. This clonotype showed up many times. The authors ran a second PCR of 7 to 11 cycles using a sample-barcoded 5' primer and a J-beta primer mix. MiXCR was run by TCRdb on the 5' RACE reads, yielding one entry per CDR3 protein. The sample includes about a million distinct CDR3 sequences, roughly two fifths of them seen just once. The receptor's source is a man aged 18 to 35 in good health. The specimen was blood. The chain recombines TRBV29-1 with TRBJ2-3, with D unclear. The CDR3 DNA reads TGCAGCGTTGAACGAACAGATACGCAGTATTTT. It specifies CSVERTDTQYF.